Listed below are T cell receptor beta chains from one sample, sequenced in a study of blood T cell repertoires in COVID-19. Only in-frame clones appear in the TCRdb table, and some are missing; sequencing was by immunoSEQ multiplex PCR. The sample records about 300,000 clones, 75% to 90% being singletons. The specimen sequenced was PBMCs or T cells enriched from blood (not recorded which). Receptor source: a young man who had recovered from COVID-19. The CDR3 runs from the conserved cysteine through the conserved F or W. Fields, in order: J gene, V gene, clone size, D gene, CDR3 DNA, CDR3 protein. The D gene is left open where the match is weak. Some rows have no size entry. The others give once, few or many, or a class for an expanded clone.

J gene: TRBJ2-7; V gene: TRBV5-1; clone size: -; D gene: TRBD2; CDR3 DNA: TGCGCCAGCAGCTTGGGTAGCGGGGGGACCTACGAGCAGTACTTC; CDR3 protein: CASSLGSGGTYEQYF
J gene: TRBJ2-6; V gene: TRBV5-1; clone size: -; D gene: -; CDR3 DNA: TGCGCCAGCAGCGCGGCTGGGGCCAACGTCCTGACTTTC; CDR3 protein: CASSAAGANVLTF
J gene: TRBJ2-5; V gene: TRBV7-8; clone size: -; D gene: TRBD2; CDR3 DNA: TGTGCCAGCAGCTCTCAGCCGGGGGGTACGGAGACCCAGTACTTC; CDR3 protein: CASSSQPGGTETQYF
J gene: TRBJ2-7; V gene: TRBV4-1; clone size: -; D gene: TRBD1; CDR3 DNA: TGCGCCAGCAGCCTCGGACAGGGGGCCACCTACGAGCAGTACTTC; CDR3 protein: CASSLGQGATYEQYF
J gene: TRBJ2-7; V gene: TRBV13; clone size: once; D gene: -; CDR3 DNA: TGTGCCAGCAGCCCCCCCCCGAGCGTAAGCCCCTCCTACGAGCAGTACTTC; CDR3 protein: CASSPPPSVSPSYEQYF
J gene: TRBJ1-2; V gene: TRBV7-2; clone size: -; D gene: TRBD1; CDR3 DNA: TGTGCCAGCAGCACTGACAGGGTTGGCGGCTACACCTTC; CDR3 protein: CASSTDRVGGYTF
J gene: TRBJ1-4; V gene: TRBV7-7; clone size: -; D gene: TRBD1; CDR3 DNA: TGTGCTAGCATCCCGGGACAGCTAACAACTAATGAAAAACTGTTTTTT; CDR3 protein: CASIPGQLTTNEKLFF
J gene: TRBJ2-7; V gene: TRBV6-1; clone size: -; D gene: TRBD2; CDR3 DNA: TGTGCCAGCAGTGAAGGAGTCGGGGGCGTCGGCCTAGCGGGGGACTACGAGCAGTACTTC; CDR3 protein: CASSEGVGGVGLAGDYEQYF
J gene: TRBJ2-7; V gene: TRBV9; clone size: -; D gene: TRBD1; CDR3 DNA: TGTGCCAGCAGCGTGGGGGACAGTCGGTACGAGCAGTACTTC; CDR3 protein: CASSVGDSRYEQYF
J gene: TRBJ2-1; V gene: TRBV7-9; clone size: -; D gene: TRBD2; CDR3 DNA: TGTGCCAGCAGCTTACGGCGGGGGGGTGAAAATGAGCAGTTCTTC; CDR3 protein: CASSLRRGGENEQFF
J gene: TRBJ1-2; V gene: TRBV2; clone size: -; D gene: TRBD1; CDR3 DNA: TGTGCCAGCAGTTTTACAGGGGGCTATGGCTACACCTTC; CDR3 protein: CASSFTGGYGYTF
J gene: TRBJ1-2; V gene: TRBV9; clone size: once; D gene: -; CDR3 DNA: TGTGCCAGCAGCACTCTTACGGGGGTGGGGTATGGCTACACCTTC; CDR3 protein: CASSTLTGVGYGYTF
J gene: TRBJ1-4; V gene: TRBV5-5; clone size: -; D gene: -; CDR3 DNA: TGTGCCAGCAGCTCTCCGGGACAAGGAATAGAAAAACTGTTTTTT; CDR3 protein: CASSSPGQGIEKLFF
J gene: TRBJ1-2; V gene: TRBV5-4; clone size: -; D gene: -; CDR3 DNA: TGTGCCAGCAGCTTGGAGGAGGGTTTCACTAACTATGGCTACACCTTC; CDR3 protein: CASSLEEGFTNYGYTF
J gene: TRBJ2-1; V gene: TRBV5-1; clone size: few; D gene: TRBD1; CDR3 DNA: TGCGCCAGCAGCTGGGCCGGGACAGGGGACAATGAGCAGTTCTTC; CDR3 protein: CASSWAGTGDNEQFF
J gene: TRBJ2-5; V gene: TRBV6-5; clone size: -; D gene: -; CDR3 DNA: TGTGCCAGCAGTTTAAAAGCGGAGACCCAGTACTTC; CDR3 protein: CASSLKAETQYF
J gene: TRBJ2-1; V gene: TRBV3-1/TRBV3-2; clone size: -; D gene: TRBD2; CDR3 DNA: TGTGCCAGCAGCCAACTAGCGGCCTACAATGAGCAGTTCTTC; CDR3 protein: CASSQLAAYNEQFF
J gene: TRBJ2-7; V gene: TRBV5-1; clone size: once; D gene: TRBD2; CDR3 DNA: TGCGCCAGCAGCTTCGCCCTAGCGGGGCCCTACGAGCAGTACTTC; CDR3 protein: CASSFALAGPYEQYF
J gene: TRBJ1-6; V gene: TRBV2; clone size: -; D gene: -; CDR3 DNA: TGTGCCAGCAGCGACCGGGTAGGAGGTTCACCCCTCCACTTT; CDR3 protein: CASSDRVGGSPLHF
J gene: TRBJ1-1; V gene: TRBV7-9; clone size: -; D gene: -; CDR3 DNA: TGTGCCAGCAGCTTGCTAGGACGGACTTACACTGAAGCTTTCTTT; CDR3 protein: CASSLLGRTYTEAFF
J gene: TRBJ1-4; V gene: TRBV7-8; clone size: -; D gene: -; CDR3 DNA: TGTGCCAGCCCCTTGTCGGGGGGGAGGACTAATGAAAAACTGTTTTTT; CDR3 protein: CASPLSGGRTNEKLFF
J gene: TRBJ2-2; V gene: TRBV5-6; clone size: -; D gene: TRBD1; CDR3 DNA: TGTGCCAGCAAACCGCAGGGGGCCTCCGGGGAGCTGTTTTTT; CDR3 protein: CASKPQGASGELFF
J gene: TRBJ1-2; V gene: TRBV20-1; clone size: once; D gene: -; CDR3 DNA: TGCAGTGCTAGTTTCACAGCCTATGGCTACACCTTC; CDR3 protein: CSASFTAYGYTF
J gene: TRBJ1-4; V gene: TRBV19; clone size: -; D gene: -; CDR3 DNA: TGTGCCAGTAGTATAATGGCAGTGGATGAAAAACTGTTTTTT; CDR3 protein: CASSIMAVDEKLFF
J gene: TRBJ1-1; V gene: TRBV4-3; clone size: -; D gene: -; CDR3 DNA: TGCGCCAGCAGCCAAGGCCCCCGGGGCACTGAAGCTTTCTTT; CDR3 protein: CASSQGPRGTEAFF
J gene: TRBJ1-1; V gene: TRBV5-1; clone size: few; D gene: -; CDR3 DNA: TGCGCCAGCAGCTTGAACGGGGGGCGGAACACTGAAGCTTTCTTT; CDR3 protein: CASSLNGGRNTEAFF
J gene: TRBJ1-4; V gene: TRBV3-1/TRBV3-2; clone size: few; D gene: -; CDR3 DNA: TGTGCCAGCAGCCAATCGGGGGGGTATGAAAAACTGTTTTTT; CDR3 protein: CASSQSGGYEKLFF
J gene: TRBJ2-5; V gene: TRBV3-1/TRBV3-2; clone size: -; D gene: TRBD2; CDR3 DNA: TGTGCCAGCAGCCAGGGGACTAGCGGCCAAGAGACCCAGTACTTC; CDR3 protein: CASSQGTSGQETQYF
J gene: TRBJ2-2; V gene: TRBV9; clone size: many; D gene: -; CDR3 DNA: TGTGCCAGCAGGGCTAGGCCGAACACCGGGGAGCTGTTTTTT; CDR3 protein: CASRARPNTGELFF
J gene: TRBJ1-2; V gene: TRBV30; clone size: -; D gene: -; CDR3 DNA: TGTGCCTGGAGTGTAACGGGGAAGCGCTATGGCTACACCTTC; CDR3 protein: CAWSVTGKRYGYTF
J gene: TRBJ1-3; V gene: TRBV5-1; clone size: -; D gene: -; CDR3 DNA: TGCGCCAGCAGCTTGGAACAGAGTGGAAACACCATATATTTT; CDR3 protein: CASSLEQSGNTIYF
J gene: TRBJ2-5; V gene: TRBV5-1; clone size: -; D gene: -; CDR3 DNA: TGCGCCAGCAGCTTTGGCAACCAAGAGACCCAGTACTTC; CDR3 protein: CASSFGNQETQYF
J gene: TRBJ2-1; V gene: TRBV11-2; clone size: -; D gene: TRBD1; CDR3 DNA: TGTGCCAGCACCAAGGACAGGGTTGCGGATGAGCAGTTCTTC; CDR3 protein: CASTKDRVADEQFF
J gene: TRBJ1-2; V gene: TRBV18; clone size: -; D gene: -; CDR3 DNA: TGTGCCAGCTCACCACCGAGGACAGACTATGGCTACACCTTC; CDR3 protein: CASSPPRTDYGYTF
J gene: TRBJ1-2; V gene: TRBV25-1; clone size: -; D gene: -; CDR3 DNA: TGTGCCAGCAGTGTGGGGCACCAGATGGAAGGCTACACCTTC; CDR3 protein: CASSVGHQMEGYTF
J gene: TRBJ1-6; V gene: TRBV21-1; clone size: -; D gene: -; CDR3 DNA: TGTGCCAGCAGCAAATGCCGGGACAGTAATTCACCCCTCCACTTT; CDR3 protein: CASSKCRDSNSPLHF
J gene: TRBJ1-4; V gene: TRBV30; clone size: -; D gene: TRBD1; CDR3 DNA: TGTGCCTGGAGACCACAGGGGCACGATAATGAAAAACTGTTTTTT; CDR3 protein: CAWRPQGHDNEKLFF
J gene: TRBJ2-5; V gene: TRBV24-1; clone size: -; D gene: -; CDR3 DNA: TGTGCCACCAGTGAGGGAGTCGTCGAGACCCAGTACTTC; CDR3 protein: CATSEGVVETQYF
J gene: TRBJ1-1; V gene: TRBV23-1; clone size: -; D gene: -; CDR3 DNA: TGCGCCAGCAGTCACTCTTCGGGGATGAACACTGAAGCTTTCTTT; CDR3 protein: CASSHSSGMNTEAFF
J gene: TRBJ1-2; V gene: TRBV2; clone size: -; D gene: -; CDR3 DNA: TGTGCCAGCAGTTACCTACAGGGAAATGGCTACACCTTC; CDR3 protein: CASSYLQGNGYTF
J gene: TRBJ2-7; V gene: TRBV6-5; clone size: -; D gene: TRBD1; CDR3 DNA: TGTGCCAGCTTGGAGGGACAGGGGTACGAGCAGTACTTC; CDR3 protein: CASLEGQGYEQYF
J gene: TRBJ1-5; V gene: TRBV15; clone size: -; D gene: -; CDR3 DNA: TGTGCCACCAGCAGAGGAGGCAGGGAAGGGCCGCCCCAGCATTTT; CDR3 protein: CATSRGGREGPPQHF
J gene: TRBJ1-5; V gene: TRBV25-1; clone size: -; D gene: TRBD1; CDR3 DNA: TGTGCCAGCAGCCAAACAGGGGGCAATCAGCCCCAGCATTTT; CDR3 protein: CASSQTGGNQPQHF
J gene: TRBJ2-1; V gene: TRBV9; clone size: few; D gene: -; CDR3 DNA: TGTGCCAGCAGCGTTACCGGGGGATACAATGAGCAGTTCTTC; CDR3 protein: CASSVTGGYNEQFF
J gene: TRBJ2-1; V gene: TRBV5-5; clone size: -; D gene: TRBD1; CDR3 DNA: TGTGCCAGCAGCTTGGGACAGGGGATCTACAATGAGCAGTTCTTC; CDR3 protein: CASSLGQGIYNEQFF
J gene: TRBJ1-2; V gene: TRBV2; clone size: -; D gene: TRBD1; CDR3 DNA: TGTGCCAACCTTGCCGGGACAGCCTATGGCTACACCTTC; CDR3 protein: CANLAGTAYGYTF
J gene: TRBJ2-7; V gene: TRBV6-2/TRBV6-3; clone size: -; D gene: TRBD1; CDR3 DNA: TGTGCCAGCAGTTACAGGGGGCGATCCCACGAGCAGTACTTC; CDR3 protein: CASSYRGRSHEQYF
J gene: TRBJ1-5; V gene: TRBV6-5; clone size: -; D gene: -; CDR3 DNA: TGTGCCAGCAAAGGTTCGGGGGAATTCAATCAGCCCCAGCATTTT; CDR3 protein: CASKGSGEFNQPQHF
J gene: TRBJ2-3; V gene: TRBV5-4; clone size: -; D gene: -; CDR3 DNA: TGTGCCAGCAGCTTTAGGGTTGGTCAGGGGACAGATACGCAGTATTTT; CDR3 protein: CASSFRVGQGTDTQYF
J gene: TRBJ1-2; V gene: TRBV18; clone size: -; D gene: TRBD1; CDR3 DNA: TGTGCCAGCTCACCGAGCCTAAGGACAGGCTATGGCTACACCTTC; CDR3 protein: CASSPSLRTGYGYTF
J gene: TRBJ1-2; V gene: TRBV27; clone size: -; D gene: TRBD1; CDR3 DNA: TGTGCCAGCAGAGGACAGGGTCGATATGGCTACACCTTC; CDR3 protein: CASRGQGRYGYTF